The 11 T cell receptor beta chains presented below share a single source sample, sequenced in a study of T cells after yellow fever vaccination. TCRdb re-analysed the 5' RACE reads in MiXCR, keeping a single row per CDR3 protein. The sample holds about 130,000 distinct CDR3 sequences, around 9.8% seen once. The input for sequencing was CD8+ T cells sorted from PBMCs, taken on the day of the yellow fever booster vaccination. The source of these receptors is a man aged 18 to 30 who received the YFV17D yellow fever vaccine.

This chain uses TRBV9 with TRBJ1-1; D might be TRBD1 (5 bases). The CDR3 is 18 residues long. The V end lost 4 bases, the J end lost 0 bases, and 22 bases lay between the germline ends. Germline V lookup: CDR1 SGDLS, CDR2 YYNGEE. CDR3: CASSTFDYPQGMNTEAFF. In nucleotides, the CDR3 is TGTGCCAGCAGCACCTTCGACTACCCGCAGGGAATGAACACTGAAGCTTTCTTT.

The chain carries TRBV27 and TRBJ2-7; TRBD1 agrees at 8 bases. CDR1 is MNHEY, CDR2 SMNVEV, per germline (reference sequence). This CDR3 is 14 amino acids long. The ends lost 5 bases at V and 3 bases at J; junction bases unmatched: 6. DNA of the CDR3: TGTGCCAGCAGTATCCAAGACAGGGGCTACGAGCAGTACTTC. Its translation is CASSIQDRGYEQYF.

This clonotype has just a few counts. The chain is built from TRBV4-2 and TRBJ2-3, with 10 bases aligning to TRBD1. Per germline, CDR1 LGHNA and CDR2 YNFKEQ. This CDR3 has 16 amino acids. V lost 0 bases and J lost 4; bases outside the gene matches: 4. The CDR3, as DNA: TGTGCCAGCAGCCAAGAGGACAGGGGGTGGGCAGATACGCAGTATTTT. It specifies CASSQEDRGWADTQYF.

This rearrangement joins TRBV7-7 to TRBJ2-5; 11 nucleotides agree with TRBD1. J gave up 6 bases and V 5 bases, and 5 bases lay outside the gene matches. Germline assignment: CDR1 SSHAT and CDR2 FNYEAQ (reference sequence). CDR3 length: 14 amino acids. CDR3 DNA: TGTGCCAGCAGCCAGGGACAGGGGGGTCAGACCCAGTACTTC. Translating it yields CASSQGQGGQTQYF.

This clonotype was detected a few times. The V call is TRBV5-1, the J call TRBJ2-1, with 8 nucleotides matching TRBD1. Germline CDR1 is SGHRS and CDR2 is YFSETQ. This CDR3 is built from 14 residues. V dropped 8 bases and J dropped 2; count of bases not matched to a gene: 6. In nucleotides, the CDR3 is TGCGCCAGTAAATTGACAGGGGCCTACAATGAGCAGTTCTTC. It is translated as CASKLTGAYNEQFF.

V and J are TRBV9 and TRBJ2-2; TRBD2 is a possible D gene (5 bases). The V end lost 1 base, the J end lost 7 bases, and 8 bases lay between the germline ends. Germline V gene lookup returns CDR1 SGDLS and CDR2 YYNGEE. The CDR3 extends over 13 amino acids. The CDR3 reads CASSVTGSGELFF. The CDR3 DNA reads as TGTGCCAGCAGCGTAACGGGGAGCGGGGAGCTGTTTTTT.

Only a few counts were recorded for this clonotype. The chain is built from TRBV27 and TRBJ1-4, with 8 nucleotides matching TRBD1. The V segment lost 0 bases and the J segment 6 bases; nucleotides outside the gene matches: 3. Germline CDR1 reads MNHEY; CDR2 reads SMNVEV (reference sequence). The CDR3 has 15 amino acids. The CDR3 bases are TGTGCCAGCAGTTTATCCAGGGGGCTCGATGAAAAACTGTTTTTT. It is translated as CASSLSRGLDEKLFF.

This clonotype occurred a few times. CDR3 in amino acids: CASSQLAGGLDTDTQYF. The CDR3 nucleotides read TGCGCCAGCAGCCAACTAGCGGGGGGGCTCGATACAGATACGCAGTATTTT. This chain joins TRBV4-1 and TRBJ2-3, with 12 bases fitting TRBD2. The germline V gene has CDR1 MGHRA and CDR2 YSYEKL. V shed 2 bases and J 3 bases; nucleotides not matched to a gene: 6. The CDR3 is made up of 17 amino acids.

The gene calls are TRBV7-9 and TRBJ2-7, with D possibly TRBD2 on 5 matching bases. Germline CDR1 SEHNR, CDR2 FQNEAQ (reference sequence). CDR3 length: 14 amino acids. Trimming left V 1 base short and J 4 bases short, with 11 bases between. The CDR3 sequence is CASSLGGLGYEQYF. The CDR3 DNA follows: TGTGCCAGCAGCTTAGGAGGGTTGGGATACGAGCAGTACTTC.

The V and J genes are TRBV20-1 and TRBJ2-1; 13 bases fit TRBD2. Germline CDR1 reads DFQATT; CDR2 reads SNEGSKA (reference sequence). The CDR3 spans 14 residues. J lost 8 bases, V lost 6 bases, and 7 bases had no gene match. CDR3 region: CSAVGLAGVDEQFF. In DNA, the CDR3 is TGCAGTGCCGTAGGACTAGCGGGGGTCGATGAGCAGTTCTTC.

The gene calls are TRBV4-1 and TRBJ2-1; no clear D. In germline, CDR1 is MGHRA, CDR2 YSYEKL. V lost 4 bases, J lost 7 bases, and 14 bases lay in between. This CDR3 spans 14 amino acids. The CDR3 sequence: CASSPVDNGNEQFF. The CDR3 coding sequence is TGCGCCAGCAGCCCAGTTGACAACGGGAATGAGCAGTTCTTC.